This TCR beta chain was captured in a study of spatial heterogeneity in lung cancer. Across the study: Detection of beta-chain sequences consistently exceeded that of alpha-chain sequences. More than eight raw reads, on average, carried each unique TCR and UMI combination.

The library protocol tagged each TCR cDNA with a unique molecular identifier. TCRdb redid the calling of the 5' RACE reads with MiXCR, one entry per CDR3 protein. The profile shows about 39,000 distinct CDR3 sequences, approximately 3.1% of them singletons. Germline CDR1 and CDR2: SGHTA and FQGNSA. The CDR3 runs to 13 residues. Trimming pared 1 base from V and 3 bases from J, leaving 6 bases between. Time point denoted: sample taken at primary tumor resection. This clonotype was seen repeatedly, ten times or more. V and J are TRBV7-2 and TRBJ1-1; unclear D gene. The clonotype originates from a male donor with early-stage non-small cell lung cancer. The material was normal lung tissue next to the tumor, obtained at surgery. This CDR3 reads CASSLGIYTEAFF. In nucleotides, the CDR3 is TGTGCCAGCAGCTTAGGGATTTACACTGAAGCTTTCTTT.